This T cell receptor (beta chain) was profiled in a study of T-cell reconstitution after alpha-beta-depleted transplantation in children. Trimming took off 1 base at V and 7 bases at J, with 21 bases between the two ends. Per the germline V gene, CDR1 is SGHDT and CDR2 is YYEEEE. The CDR3 is 18 amino acids. TCRbeta library construction was performed incorporating unique molecular identifiers. MiXCR, run by TCRdb on the PCR reads, gives a single entry per CDR3 protein. Of hundreds of thousands of distinct CDR3 sequences listed, roughly 17% were seen once; the top ten hold 0.9% to 1.2%. The rearrangement uses TRBV5-6 and TRBJ2-6; tentatively, D is TRBD1 (7 bases). The source was PBMCs from the stem cell graft donor, collected from the stem cell graft. This TCR was recovered from a human donor who donated a stem cell graft to a child with acute myeloid leukemia. The CDR3 DNA reads TGTGCCAGCAGCTTGTCTCGGCAGGGGGGACTCTCAGCCAACGTCCTGACTTTC. Its translation is CASSLSRQGGLSANVLTF.